This T cell receptor (beta chain) was recorded in a study of beta chain features in type 1 diabetes. The authors reverse transcribed all of the isolated RNA, so sequencing captured expressed TCRB transcripts. This table comes from immunoSEQ multiplex PCR, and its TCRdb copy is limited to in-frame clones, with some not included. The table includes hundreds of thousands of clones, about an eighth detected once. Every donor had blood drawn once into heparin, around 120 mL on average. Germline CDR1 SGHTA, CDR2 FQGNSA. Trimming removed 1 base at V and 2 bases at J, with 2 bases between. The CDR3 sequence is 12 residues long. This clone has only a few counts. Its antigen is not known. Study-wide points: In all four CD4+ subsets, TCRB CDR3 length was significantly, moderately reduced in type 1 diabetes.

What was sequenced was naive CD4+ T cells from blood. This TCR came from a man between 18 and 35 years old with type 1 diabetes. The rearrangement joins TRBV7-2 to TRBJ1-2; D gene ambiguous. Here the CDR3 reads CASSLDNYGYTF. CDR3 nucleotides: TGTGCCAGCAGCTTAGACAACTATGGCTACACCTTC.